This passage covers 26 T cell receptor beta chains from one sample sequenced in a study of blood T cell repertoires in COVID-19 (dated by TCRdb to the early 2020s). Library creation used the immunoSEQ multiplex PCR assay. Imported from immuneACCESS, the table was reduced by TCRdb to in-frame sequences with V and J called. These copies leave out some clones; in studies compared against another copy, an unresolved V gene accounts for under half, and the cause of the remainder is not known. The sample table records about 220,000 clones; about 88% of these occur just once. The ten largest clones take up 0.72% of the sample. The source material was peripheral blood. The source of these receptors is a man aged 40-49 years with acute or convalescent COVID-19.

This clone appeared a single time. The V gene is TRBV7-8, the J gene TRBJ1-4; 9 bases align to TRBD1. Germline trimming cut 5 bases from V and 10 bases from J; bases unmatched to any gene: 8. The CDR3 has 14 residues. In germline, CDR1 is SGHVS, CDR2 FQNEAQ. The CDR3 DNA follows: TGTGCCAGCAGCCTCCGGGACAGGGACGCAAAACTGTTTTTT. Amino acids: CASSLRDRDAKLFF. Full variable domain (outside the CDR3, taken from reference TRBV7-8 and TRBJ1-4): GAGVSQSPRYKVAKRGQDVALRCDPISGHVSLFWYQQALGQGPEFLTYFQNEAQLDKSGLPSDRFFAERPEGSVSTLKIQRTQQEDSAVYLCASSLRDRDAKLFFGSGTQLSVL.

Written as DNA, the CDR3 is TGTGCCAGTAGGCGTGGGACAGAAAATCAGCCCCAGCATTTT. This gives the protein CASRRGTENQPQHF. V and J are TRBV19 and TRBJ1-5, with 7 positions matching TRBD1. J gave up 4 bases and V 6 bases, and 6 bases lay outside the gene matches. Germline CDR1 LNHDA, CDR2 SQIVND (reference sequence). This CDR3 is built from 14 residues. Drawing the rest from reference TRBV19 and TRBJ1-5, the complete variable domain is DGGITQSPKYLFRKEGQNVTLSCEQNLNHDAMYWYRQDPGQGLRLIYYSQIVNDFQKGDIAEGYSVSREKKESFPLTVTSAQKNPTAFYLCASRRGTENQPQHFGDGTRLSIL.

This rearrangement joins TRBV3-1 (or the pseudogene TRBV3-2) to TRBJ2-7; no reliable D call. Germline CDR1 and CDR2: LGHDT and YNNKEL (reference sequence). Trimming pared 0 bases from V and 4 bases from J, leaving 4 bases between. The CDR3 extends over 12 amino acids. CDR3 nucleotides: TGTGCCAGCAGCCAAGATCTATACGAGCAGTACTTC. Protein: CASSQDLYEQYF.

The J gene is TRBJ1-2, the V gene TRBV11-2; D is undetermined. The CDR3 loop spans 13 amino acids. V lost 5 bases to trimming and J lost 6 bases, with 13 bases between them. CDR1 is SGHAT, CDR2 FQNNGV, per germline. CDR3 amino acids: CASSLSPRDGYTF. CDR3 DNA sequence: TGTGCCAGCAGCCTCTCTCCGAGAGATGGCTACACCTTC.

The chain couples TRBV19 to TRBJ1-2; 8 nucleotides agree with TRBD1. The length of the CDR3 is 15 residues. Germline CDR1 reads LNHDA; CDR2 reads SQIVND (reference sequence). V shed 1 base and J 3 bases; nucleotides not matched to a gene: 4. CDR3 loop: CASSIGRTGYYGYTF. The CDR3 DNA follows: TGTGCCAGTAGTATAGGCCGGACAGGGTACTATGGCTACACCTTC.

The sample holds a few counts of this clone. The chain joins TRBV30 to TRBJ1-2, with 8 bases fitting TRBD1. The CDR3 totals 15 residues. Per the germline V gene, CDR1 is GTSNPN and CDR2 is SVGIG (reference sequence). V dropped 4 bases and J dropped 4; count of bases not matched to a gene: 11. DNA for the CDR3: TGTGCCTGGACCTTCCAGGGGGCGGTAGGCTATGGCTACACCTTC. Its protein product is CAWTFQGAVGYGYTF. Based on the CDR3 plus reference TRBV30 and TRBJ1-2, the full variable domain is SQTIHQWPATLVQPVGSPLSLECTVEGTSNPNLYWYRQAAGRGLQLLFYSVGIGQISSEVPQNLSASRPQDRQFILSSKKLLLSDSGFYLCAWTFQGAVGYGYTFGSGTRLTVV.

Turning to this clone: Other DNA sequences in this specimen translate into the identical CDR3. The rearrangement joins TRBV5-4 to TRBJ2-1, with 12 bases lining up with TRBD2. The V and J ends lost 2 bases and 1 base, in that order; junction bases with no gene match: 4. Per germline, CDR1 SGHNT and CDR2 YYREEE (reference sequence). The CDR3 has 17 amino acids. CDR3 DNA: TGTGCCAGCAGCTTTGGACTAGCGGGGTCGTCCTACAATGAGCAGTTCTTC. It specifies CASSFGLAGSSYNEQFF.

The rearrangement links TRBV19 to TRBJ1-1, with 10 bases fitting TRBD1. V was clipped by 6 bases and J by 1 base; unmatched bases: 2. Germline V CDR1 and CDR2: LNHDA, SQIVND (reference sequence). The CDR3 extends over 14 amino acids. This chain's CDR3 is CASSRDRGNTEAFF. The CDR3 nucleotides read TGTGCCAGTAGCCGGGACAGGGGGAACACTGAAGCTTTCTTT.

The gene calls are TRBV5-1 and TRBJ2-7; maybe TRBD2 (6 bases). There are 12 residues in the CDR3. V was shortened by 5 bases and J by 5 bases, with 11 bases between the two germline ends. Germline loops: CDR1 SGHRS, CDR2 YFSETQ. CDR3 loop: CASSYGGNEQYF. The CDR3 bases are TGCGCCAGCAGTTACGGAGGGAACGAGCAGTACTTC.

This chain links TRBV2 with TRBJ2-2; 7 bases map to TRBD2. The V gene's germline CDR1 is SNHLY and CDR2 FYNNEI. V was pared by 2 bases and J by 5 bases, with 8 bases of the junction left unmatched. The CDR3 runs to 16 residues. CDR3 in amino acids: CASSENGGSGTGELFF. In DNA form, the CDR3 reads TGTGCCAGCAGTGAAAACGGGGGGAGCGGGACCGGGGAGCTGTTTTTT.

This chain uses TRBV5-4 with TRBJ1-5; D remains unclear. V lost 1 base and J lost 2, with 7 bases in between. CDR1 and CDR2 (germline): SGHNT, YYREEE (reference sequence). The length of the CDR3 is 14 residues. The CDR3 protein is CASSLRGGNQPQHF. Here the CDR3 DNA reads TGTGCCAGCAGCTTGCGGGGAGGCAATCAGCCCCAGCATTTT.

Here the CDR3 reads CASSLRGPVSGRGTNTGELFF. The CDR3 DNA follows: TGTGCCAGCAGCTTAAGAGGTCCGGTCAGCGGGAGGGGGACGAACACCGGGGAGCTGTTTTTT. The rearrangement joins TRBV7-3 to TRBJ2-2; 10 nucleotides match TRBD2. The germline CDR1 and CDR2 sequences are SGHTA and FQGTGA. There are 21 residues in the CDR3. V lost 1 base and J lost 0; bases outside the gene matches: 14.

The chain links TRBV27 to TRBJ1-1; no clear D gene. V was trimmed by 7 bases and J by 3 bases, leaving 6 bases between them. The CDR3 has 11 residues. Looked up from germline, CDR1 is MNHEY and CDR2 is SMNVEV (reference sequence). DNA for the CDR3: TGTGCCAGCACCTTTCACACTGAAGCTTTCTTT. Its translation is CASTFHTEAFF.

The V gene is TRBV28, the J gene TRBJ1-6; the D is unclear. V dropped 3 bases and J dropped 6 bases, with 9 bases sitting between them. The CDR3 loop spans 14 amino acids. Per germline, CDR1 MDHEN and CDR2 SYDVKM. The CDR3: CASSLEQFNSPLHF. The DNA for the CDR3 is TGTGCCAGCAGTTTGGAGCAGTTTAATTCACCCCTCCACTTT.

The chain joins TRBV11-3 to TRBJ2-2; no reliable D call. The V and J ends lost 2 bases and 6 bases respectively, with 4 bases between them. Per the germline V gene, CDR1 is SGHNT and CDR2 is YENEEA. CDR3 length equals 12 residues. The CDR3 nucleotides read TGTGCCAGCAGCTTACGGGCCGGGGAGCTGTTTTTT. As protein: CASSLRAGELFF.

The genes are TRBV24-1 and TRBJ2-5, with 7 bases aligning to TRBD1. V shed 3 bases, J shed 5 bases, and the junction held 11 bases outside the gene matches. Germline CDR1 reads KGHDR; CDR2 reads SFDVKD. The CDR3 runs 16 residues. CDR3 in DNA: TGTGCCACCAGTGATACAACAGGGGAAGGCTGGGAGACCCAGTACTTC. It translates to CATSDTTGEGWETQYF.

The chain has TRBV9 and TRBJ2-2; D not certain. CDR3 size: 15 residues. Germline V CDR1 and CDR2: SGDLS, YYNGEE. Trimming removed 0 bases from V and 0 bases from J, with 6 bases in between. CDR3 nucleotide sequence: TGTGCCAGCAGCGTAGGTACTCCGAACACCGGGGAGCTGTTTTTT. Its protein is CASSVGTPNTGELFF.

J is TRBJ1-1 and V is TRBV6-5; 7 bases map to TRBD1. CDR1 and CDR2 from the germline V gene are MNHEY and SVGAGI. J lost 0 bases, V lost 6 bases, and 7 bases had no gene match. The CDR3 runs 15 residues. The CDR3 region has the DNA TGTGCCAGCAGGGGGACAGTTTACATGAACACTGAAGCTTTCTTT. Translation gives CASRGTVYMNTEAFF.

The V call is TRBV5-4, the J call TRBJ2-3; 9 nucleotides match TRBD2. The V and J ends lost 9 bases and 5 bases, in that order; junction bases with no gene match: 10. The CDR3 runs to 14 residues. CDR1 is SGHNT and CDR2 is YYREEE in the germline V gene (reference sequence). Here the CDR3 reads CATLAGGLEDTQYF. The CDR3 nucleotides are TGTGCCACTTTGGCGGGGGGGCTGGAAGATACGCAGTATTTT.

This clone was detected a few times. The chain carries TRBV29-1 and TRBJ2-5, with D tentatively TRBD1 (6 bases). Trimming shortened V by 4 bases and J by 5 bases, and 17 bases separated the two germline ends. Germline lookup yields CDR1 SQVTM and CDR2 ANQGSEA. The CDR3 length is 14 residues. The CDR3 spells CSVVSTGNLETQYF. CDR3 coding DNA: TGCAGCGTTGTCTCTACAGGGAATTTGGAGACCCAGTACTTC.

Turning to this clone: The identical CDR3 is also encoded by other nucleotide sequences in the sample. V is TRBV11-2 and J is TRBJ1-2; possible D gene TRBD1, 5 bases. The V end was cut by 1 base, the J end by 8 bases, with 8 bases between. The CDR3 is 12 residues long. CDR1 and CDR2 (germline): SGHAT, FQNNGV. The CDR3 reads CASSLGRDGYTF. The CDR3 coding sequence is TGTGCCAGCAGCTTAGGGAGGGACGGCTACACCTTC.

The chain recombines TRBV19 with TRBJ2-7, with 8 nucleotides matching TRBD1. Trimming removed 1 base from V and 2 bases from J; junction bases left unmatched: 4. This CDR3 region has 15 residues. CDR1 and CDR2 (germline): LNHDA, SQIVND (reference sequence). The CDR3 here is CASSIGTGIPYEQYF. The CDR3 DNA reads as TGTGCCAGTAGTATAGGGACAGGGATCCCCTACGAGCAGTACTTC.

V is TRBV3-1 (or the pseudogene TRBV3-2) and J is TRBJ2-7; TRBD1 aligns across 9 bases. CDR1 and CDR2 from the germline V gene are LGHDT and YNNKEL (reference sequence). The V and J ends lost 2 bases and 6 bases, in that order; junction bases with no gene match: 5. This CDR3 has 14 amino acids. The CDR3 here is CASSQRTGVSEQYF. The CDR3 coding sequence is TGTGCCAGCAGCCAAAGGACAGGGGTGAGCGAGCAGTACTTC.

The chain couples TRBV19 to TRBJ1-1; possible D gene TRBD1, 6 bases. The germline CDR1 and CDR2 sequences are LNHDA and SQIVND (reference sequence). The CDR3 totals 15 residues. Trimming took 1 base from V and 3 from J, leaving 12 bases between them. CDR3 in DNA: TGTGCCAGTAGTATAGTAGGGACACCTTACACTGAAGCTTTCTTT. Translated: CASSIVGTPYTEAFF.

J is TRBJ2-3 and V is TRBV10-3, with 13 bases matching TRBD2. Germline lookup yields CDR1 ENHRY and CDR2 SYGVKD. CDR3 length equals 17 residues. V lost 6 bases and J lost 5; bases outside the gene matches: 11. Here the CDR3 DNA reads TGTGCCATCAGCCCTAGCTCCGGACTAGCGGGAGAAGATACGCAGTATTTT. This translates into CAISPSSGLAGEDTQYF.

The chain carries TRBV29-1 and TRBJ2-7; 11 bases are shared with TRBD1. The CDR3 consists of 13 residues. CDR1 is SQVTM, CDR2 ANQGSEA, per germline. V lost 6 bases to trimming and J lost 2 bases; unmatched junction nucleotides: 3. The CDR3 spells CSVRTGGTYEQYF. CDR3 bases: TGCAGCGTACGGACAGGGGGCACCTACGAGCAGTACTTC.